This T cell receptor (beta chain) stems from a study of identical twins. Overall study results and limits: Out-of-frame alpha sequences that twins shared showed excess low generation probability. Conclusions relied on cross-sectional statistical analysis, not following the same donors.

V was trimmed by 5 bases and J by 5 bases, leaving 19 bases between them. The length of the CDR3 is 15 residues. Germline V gene lookup returns CDR1 MDHEN and CDR2 SYDVKM. This clonotype was observed at least ten times. Its cognate antigen is unknown. TCRdb called the 5' RACE reads again in MiXCR, with one record for every CDR3 protein. The table includes a few hundred thousand distinct CDR3 sequences, roughly 8% detected once. These same records also appear under a second study, on yellow fever vaccine responses in identical twins.

The chain has TRBV28 and TRBJ2-7; no clear D. The receptor was derived from a woman aged 18 to 35 in good health. The sample consisted of CD8+ T cells sorted from blood. The DNA of the CDR3 is TGTGCCAGCAGTCCTGAACTGCTTGTAGGTCACGAGCAGTACTTC. Protein sequence: CASSPELLVGHEQYF. The full variable domain, completed using reference TRBV28 and TRBJ2-7, is DVKVTQSSRYLVKRTGEKVFLECVQDMDHENMFWYRQDPGLGLRLIYFSYDVKMKEKGDIPEGYSVSREKKERFSLILESASTNQTSMYLCASSPELLVGHEQYFGPGTRLTVT.